These 30 T cell receptor beta chains came from one sample sequenced in a study of Graves' ophthalmopathy and Graves' hyperthyroidism. RNA transcripts yielded amplified TCR beta CDR3 regions. The workflow started with a first-round RT-PCR run with HTBI primers and then moved on to a second-round multiplex PCR. TCRdb fed the multiplex PCR reads into MiXCR, producing one record per CDR3 protein. Counted here are tens of thousands of distinct CDR3 sequences, about 50% occurring once; the ten biggest clones make up roughly a quarter. Sequenced input: peripheral blood. These receptors were collected from an adult man with Graves' ophthalmopathy.

Concerning this clonotype: Its ends do not fully match the called genes, so a read error is possible. V gene TRBV7-7 combines with J gene TRBJ2-1; 11 bases are shared with TRBD2. There are 17 residues in the CDR3. Looked up from germline, CDR1 is SSHAT and CDR2 is FNYEAQ (reference sequence). The DNA of the CDR3 is TGTGCTAGCAGCTTAGTGGGAGTAGCGGGAGGGCCGAATGAGCAGTTCTTC. Its protein is CASSLVGVAGGPNEQFF.

This clonotype occurred many times. V is TRBV7-9 and J is TRBJ1-1, with D perhaps TRBD1 (6 bases). The germline V gene has CDR1 SEHNR and CDR2 FQNEAQ (reference sequence). The CDR3 consists of 14 residues. Trimming took 8 bases from V and 3 from J, leaving 16 bases between them. CDR3 in amino acids: CASERGGPDTEAFF. The CDR3 DNA follows: TGTGCCAGCGAGCGAGGGGGTCCCGACACTGAAGCTTTCTTT.

This clonotype was counted a single time. The germline gene is not matched at one end of the junction; a read error may be the cause. The CDR3 spells CAGSLGAGGRDEQFF. CDR3 coding DNA: TGTGCCGGCAGCCTAGGGGCGGGGGGCCGGGATGAGCAGTTCTTC. The chain has TRBV11-3 and TRBJ2-1, with 8 nucleotides matching TRBD2. The CDR3 loop spans 15 amino acids. The V gene's germline CDR1 is SGHNT and CDR2 YENEEA. Using reference TRBV11-3 and TRBJ2-1 for the parts outside the CDR3, the full variable domain is EAGVVQSPRYKIIEKKQPVAFWCNPISGHNTLYWYLQNLGQGPELLIRYENEEAVDDSQLPKDRFSAERLKGVDSTLKIQPAELGDSAVYLCAGSLGAGGRDEQFFGPGTRLTVL.

The chain's CDR3 is CATSRGETQYF. CDR3 coding DNA: TGTGCCACCAGCCGGGGCGAGACCCAGTACTTC. The chain links TRBV15 to TRBJ2-5; D tentatively fits TRBD1 or TRBD2 (5 bases each). Germline-derived CDR1 and CDR2 are LNHNV and YYDKDF (reference sequence). This CDR3 has 11 residues. Trimming removed 5 bases at V and 5 bases at J, with 6 bases between.

To note about this clonotype: Being one base from a much bigger clone, this may be a read error. This chain uses TRBV30 with TRBJ2-7, with 8 bases matching TRBD1. The CDR3 totals 13 residues. Germline V gives CDR1 GTSNPN, CDR2 SVGIG (reference sequence). V shed 5 bases and J 8 bases; nucleotides not matched to a gene: 11. The CDR3: CAWGPWTGHKQYF. The CDR3 DNA follows: TGTGCCTGGGGCCCTTGGACAGGGCACAAGCAGTACTTC.

A remark on this clonotype: It is likely a read error, because the conserved phenylalanine at the end of the CDR3 is missing. V gene TRBV7-8 combines with J gene TRBJ2-3, with 9 nucleotides matching TRBD2. CDR1 is SGHVS and CDR2 is FQNEAQ in the germline V gene. CDR3 length: 14 amino acids. The CDR3 loop is CANSLAGGTDTQYL. The CDR3 region has the DNA TGTGCCAACAGCTTAGCGGGGGGCACAGATACGCAGTATCTT.

This clonotype was detected only a few times. The gene calls are TRBV3-1 and TRBJ1-1; a weak D match, TRBD1 (5 bases). The V gene lost 0 bases and the J gene lost 0 bases, with 14 bases spanning the gap. The germline gives CDR1 LGHDT, CDR2 YNNKEL (reference sequence). The CDR3 totals 17 residues. The CDR3 nucleotides read TGTGCCAGCAGCCAAGAAAGGGACCCAGGAATGAACACTGAAGCTTTCTTT. Translated, it gives CASSQERDPGMNTEAFF.

The V call is TRBV10-3, the J call TRBJ2-1; D might be TRBD2 (6 bases). V was clipped by 0 bases and J by 7 bases, with 16 bases between them. The CDR3 consists of 16 residues. Germline V gives CDR1 ENHRY, CDR2 SYGVKD. CDR3 in amino acids: CAISESRISGVNEQFF. DNA of the CDR3: TGTGCCATCAGTGAGTCGCGAATTAGCGGAGTGAATGAGCAGTTCTTC.

The chain combines TRBV5-1 with TRBJ2-7; D uncertain. The CDR3 has 12 amino acids. Germline loops: CDR1 SGHRS, CDR2 YFSETQ. The V gene lost 2 bases and the J gene lost 5 bases, with 8 bases spanning the gap. The CDR3 DNA reads TGCGCCAGCAGCTTCCTGCAGAACGAGCAGTACTTC. Translating it yields CASSFLQNEQYF.

CDR3 protein: CASSESRGYEQYF. The CDR3 DNA is TGTGCCAGCAGTGAGTCAAGGGGCTACGAGCAGTACTTC. The chain couples TRBV2 to TRBJ2-7, with D maybe TRBD1 (5 bases). CDR1 SNHLY and CDR2 FYNNEI come from the germline V gene. Trimming removed 3 bases at V and 3 bases at J, with 9 bases between. The CDR3 spans 13 residues.

This clonotype came up many times. This chain uses TRBV6-5 with TRBJ2-3; D possibly corresponds to TRBD1 (6 bases). This CDR3 has 14 amino acids. Looked up from germline, CDR1 is MNHEY and CDR2 is SVGAGI. V shed 6 bases and J shed 4 bases, with 14 bases lying between them. Here the CDR3 DNA reads TGTGCCAGCAGGCGGACAGCTGGGGCAGATACGCAGTATTTT. Translation: CASRRTAGADTQYF.

Points on this clonotype: The CDR3 carries no conserved terminal phenylalanine or tryptophan, so it likely arises from a read error. The V call is TRBV28, the J call TRBJ1-4; TRBD1 agrees at 7 bases. V gave up 8 bases and J gave up 6 bases; unmatched junction bases: 12. CDR1 is MDHEN and CDR2 is SYDVKM in the germline V gene. This CDR3 comprises 15 residues. The CDR3 DNA follows: TGTGCCAGCCGGCTAGGGGGCGGAATACATGAAAAACTGTTTTCT. This gives the protein CASRLGGGIHEKLFS.

By sample share, this clonotype is medium-sized. The rearrangement links TRBV7-9 to TRBJ1-6; no definite D call. This CDR3 has 13 amino acids. The ends were cut back, 0 bases at V and 8 bases at J, with 5 bases in the middle. The germline CDR1 and CDR2 sequences are SEHNR and FQNEAQ (reference sequence). This CDR3 reads CASSLAVDSPLHF. The CDR3 DNA follows: TGTGCCAGCAGCTTAGCAGTGGATTCACCCCTCCACTTT.

Remarks on this clonotype: A read error may explain this, as a much larger clone is one base away. J is TRBJ2-1 and V is TRBV28, with 10 bases matching TRBD2. This CDR3 region has 15 residues. The germline CDR1 and CDR2 sequences are MDHEN and SYDVKM. The V and J ends lost 7 bases and 6 bases, in that order; junction bases with no gene match: 9. CDR3 coding DNA: TGTGCCAGCACCCAAGAGACTAGCGGGTGCAATGAGCAGTTCTTC. Protein: CASTQETSGCNEQFF.

The chain joins TRBV20-1 to TRBJ2-7; D is possibly TRBD2 (5 bases). The CDR3 contains 15 residues. Trimming took off 0 bases at V and 6 bases at J, with 18 bases between the two ends. From germline, CDR1 is DFQATT and CDR2 SNEGSKA (reference sequence). The CDR3 sequence is CSARDGFRTPTEQYF. The CDR3 DNA sequence: TGCAGTGCTAGAGATGGATTCAGGACTCCCACCGAGCAGTACTTC.

This clonotype was observed many times. This chain uses TRBV20-1 with TRBJ2-2, with D perhaps matching TRBD1 (6 bases). The CDR3 runs to 13 residues. Germline V gives CDR1 DFQATT, CDR2 SNEGSKA (reference sequence). V was trimmed by 3 bases and J by 8 bases, leaving 13 bases between them. The CDR3 sequence is CSASGDRTGELFF. The CDR3 region has the DNA TGCAGTGCTAGTGGTGACAGGACTGGGGAGCTGTTTTTT.

The table lists this clonotype with a few counts. An end of the junction does not agree with germline; a read error may underlie this. The rearrangement uses TRBV9 and TRBJ1-4; unclear D gene. Germline V gene sequence: CDR1 SGDLS, CDR2 YYNGEE. This CDR3 is 11 amino acids long. The CDR3 DNA is TGTGCCAGCAGCGTAGAAGGTAGCGGGAGTTTT. Its protein product is CASSVEGSGSF.

The table lists this clonotype with many counts. This sequence joins TRBV20-1 and TRBJ2-1; D unresolved. This CDR3 is 14 amino acids long. V shed 4 bases and J shed 0 bases, with 10 bases lying between them. The V gene's germline CDR1 is DFQATT and CDR2 SNEGSKA (reference sequence). The CDR3 region is CSAIDWSSYNEQFF. CDR3 nucleotides: TGCAGTGCTATTGACTGGAGCTCCTACAATGAGCAGTTCTTC.

This clonotype was seen many times. A much larger clone differs by one base, so this may be a read error. V usage is TRBV5-6 and J usage is TRBJ1-2, with D possibly TRBD1 on 6 matching bases. The germline gives CDR1 SGHDT, CDR2 YYEEEE. Trimming removed 1 base at V and 4 bases at J, with 11 bases between. CDR3 length: 14 residues. The CDR3 loop is CASSLRQAVYGYTF. DNA for the CDR3: TGTGCCAGCAGCTTGCGACAGGCAGTCTATGGCTACACCTTC.

This clonotype was recorded many times. This sequence joins TRBV10-2 and TRBJ2-4, with 14 bases matching TRBD2. The CDR3 is made up of 16 amino acids. CDR1 and CDR2 (germline): WSHSY, SAAADI. The junction had 9 bases not matched to a gene; V was cut back by 6 bases and J by 8 bases. CDR3 residues: CASRERLAGGGDIQYF. For the CDR3, the DNA is TGCGCCAGCAGAGAGCGACTAGCGGGAGGGGGGGACATTCAGTACTTC.

J is TRBJ1-4 and V is TRBV5-6; D gene unclear. This CDR3 region has 15 residues. V was cut by 5 bases and J by 0 bases, with 11 bases left in between. Per germline, CDR1 SGHDT and CDR2 YYEEEE. CDR3 sequence (DNA): TGTGCCAGCAGTTCTCCATCCGCAACTAATGAAAAACTGTTTTTT. This translates into CASSSPSATNEKLFF.

Points on this clonotype: Because the CDR3 is missing its conserved closing phenylalanine or tryptophan, this is likely a read error. It is unclear where the CDR3 begins or ends on the DNA, so no DNA is shown, and the CDR3 is as TCRdb lists it. V usage is TRBV29-1 and J usage is TRBJ2-5; the listed D gene, TRBD1, was not tested against the DNA. Germline CDR1 is SQVTM and CDR2 is ANQGSEA. The CDR3 region is 13 residues in length, termini included. The CDR3 spells CSVGQGHGYTFGS.

The CDR3 nucleotides read TGTGCCTGGAGTGTAGGGGGCGCTCTCGAGCAGTACTTC. Translation gives CAWSVGGALEQYF. V usage is TRBV30 and J usage is TRBJ2-7, with TRBD1 matching 7 bases. CDR3 size: 13 residues. Germline-derived CDR1 and CDR2 are GTSNPN and SVGIG (reference sequence). The V gene end was trimmed by 0 bases and the J gene end by 6 bases; junction bases not matched to a gene: 5.

This chain uses TRBV19 with TRBJ1-5, with D unclear. The ends were cut back, 11 bases at V and 6 bases at J, with 14 bases in the middle. The CDR3 is 12 residues long. Germline V gives CDR1 LNHDA, CDR2 SQIVND (reference sequence). The CDR3: CACTVGRQPQHF. In DNA, the CDR3 is TGTGCCTGTACGGTAGGGCGTCAGCCCCAGCATTTT. The variable domain in full, completed from reference TRBV19 and TRBJ1-5, reads DGGITQSPKYLFRKEGQNVTLSCEQNLNHDAMYWYRQDPGQGLRLIYYSQIVNDFQKGDIAEGYSVSREKKESFPLTVTSAQKNPTAFYLCACTVGRQPQHFGDGTRLSIL.

This chain connects TRBV2 to TRBJ2-5; D might be TRBD2 (6 bases). The V gene lost 4 bases and the J gene lost 3 bases, with 12 bases spanning the gap. The CDR3 length is 14 residues. CDR1 and CDR2 from the germline V gene are SNHLY and FYNNEI. This CDR3 is CASSVDRGKETQYF. The CDR3 DNA is TGTGCCAGCAGTGTTGATCGGGGGAAAGAGACCCAGTACTTC. Full variable domain (missing parts from reference TRBV2 and TRBJ2-5): EPEVTQTPSHQVTQMGQEVILRCVPISNHLYFYWYRQILGQKVEFLVSFYNNEISEKSEIFDDQFSVERPDGSNFTLKIRSTKLEDSAMYFCASSVDRGKETQYFGPGTRLLVL.

The chain is built from TRBV29-1 and TRBJ2-7; no definite D call. Trimming stripped 2 bases from V and 4 bases from J, with 6 bases between. This CDR3 contains 11 residues. The germline V gene encodes CDR1 SQVTM and CDR2 ANQGSEA. The CDR3: CSVESTYEQYF. In DNA, the CDR3 is TGCAGCGTTGAATCCACGTACGAGCAGTACTTC.

In regard to this clonotype: One junction end disagrees with the germline gene, perhaps due to a read error. The chain couples TRBV9 to TRBJ2-3; D might be TRBD2 (6 bases). Germline V lookup: CDR1 SGDLS, CDR2 YYNGEE. The CDR3 consists of 15 residues. The CDR3 DNA follows: TGCGCCGGCAGCCCCCGGGGCGGGGCGACAGATACGCAGTATTTT. It yields the protein CAGSPRGGATDTQYF.

This clonotype is medium-sized. The CDR3 nucleotides read TGTGCCAGTAGTTTAGGCAGGAATCAGCCCCAGCATTTT. Translating it yields CASSLGRNQPQHF. The V and J genes are TRBV19 and TRBJ1-5; D is undetermined. Germline lookup yields CDR1 LNHDA and CDR2 SQIVND (reference sequence). Deletions cut 5 bases from V and 4 bases from J, with 9 bases between. The CDR3 is 13 amino acids. Full variable domain (missing parts from reference TRBV19 and TRBJ1-5): DGGITQSPKYLFRKEGQNVTLSCEQNLNHDAMYWYRQDPGQGLRLIYYSQIVNDFQKGDIAEGYSVSREKKESFPLTVTSAQKNPTAFYLCASSLGRNQPQHFGDGTRLSIL.

This chain links TRBV6-5 with TRBJ1-4; D gene unclear. This CDR3 is 13 amino acids long. V dropped 0 bases and J dropped 2 bases, with 1 base sitting between them. From germline, CDR1 is MNHEY and CDR2 SVGAGI. CDR3 sequence: CASSYSTNEKLFF. For the CDR3, the DNA is TGTGCCAGCAGTTACTCGACTAATGAAAAACTGTTTTTT.

This chain links TRBV15 with TRBJ2-5; D gene ambiguous. Germline values: CDR1 LNHNV, CDR2 YYDKDF (reference sequence). The CDR3 runs 15 residues. V dropped 4 bases and J dropped 5 bases, with 17 bases sitting between them. The CDR3 nucleotides are TGTGCCACCAGCAACAACGTTGGATCCTACGAGACCCAGTACTTC. Its translation: CATSNNVGSYETQYF.